Presented here are 9 T cell receptor beta chains from one specimen sequenced in a study of cytomegalovirus exposure and HLA in healthy donors. Researchers ran the PCR with 60 Vbeta and 13 Jbeta primers. Sequenced by immunoSEQ multiplex PCR; TCRdb stores in-frame clones only, minus some. The table records approximately 290,000 clones, over 70% of them present only once. Sequencing was performed on PBMCs. These receptors were taken from a girl aged 2 to 10 in good health and CMV-seronegative.

The chain couples TRBV2 to TRBJ1-5; D might be TRBD1 (5 bases). This CDR3 contains 14 residues. Germline values: CDR1 SNHLY, CDR2 FYNNEI. Trimming took off 6 bases at V and 0 bases at J, with 9 bases between the two ends. CDR3 protein: CASRGQFSNQPQHF. The CDR3 nucleotides read TGTGCCAGCAGAGGACAATTTAGCAATCAGCCCCAGCATTTT.

The chain combines TRBV7-6 with TRBJ2-3; tentatively, D is TRBD1 (5 bases). Trimming took 4 bases from V and 1 from J, leaving 12 bases between them. Germline V CDR1 and CDR2: SGHVS, FNYEAQ. This CDR3 spans 15 amino acids. The CDR3 region has the DNA TGTGCCAGCAGCTGGAGCCGACAGCGCACAGATACGCAGTATTTT. Encoded protein: CASSWSRQRTDTQYF.

This sequence joins TRBV27 and TRBJ2-5; no definite D call. Trimming shortened V by 8 bases and J by 7 bases, and 11 bases separated the two germline ends. The CDR3 has 11 residues. Germline V gives CDR1 MNHEY, CDR2 SMNVEV (reference sequence). CDR3 sequence: CASGPSGTQYF. The CDR3 DNA is TGTGCCAGCGGCCCTTCGGGGACCCAGTACTTC.

The V call is TRBV19, the J call TRBJ2-2, with 12 bases lining up with TRBD2. Germline assignment: CDR1 LNHDA and CDR2 SQIVND (reference sequence). CDR3 length equals 15 residues. V was clipped by 4 bases and J by 7 bases; unmatched bases: 4. The CDR3 is CASSRTSGINGELFF. The CDR3, as DNA: TGTGCCAGTAGTAGGACTAGCGGGATTAACGGGGAGCTGTTTTTT.

The chain links TRBV7-8 to TRBJ1-5, with D possibly matching TRBD1 (6 bases). CDR1 is SGHVS, CDR2 FQNEAQ, per germline. This CDR3 spans 14 amino acids. V shed 6 bases and J shed 5 bases, with 14 bases lying between them. This CDR3 is CASSGTGSHQPQHF. The CDR3, as DNA: TGTGCCAGCAGTGGTACAGGGTCCCATCAGCCCCAGCATTTT.

This chain connects TRBV18 to TRBJ1-5; tentative D call: TRBD1 (6 bases). CDR3 length: 15 residues. Germline lookup yields CDR1 KGHSH and CDR2 LQKENI. V was clipped by 3 bases and J by 1 base, with 10 bases between them. The CDR3 nucleotides are TGTGCCAGCTCACCGAGGGGGAACAGCAATCAGCCCCAGCATTTT. The encoded protein is CASSPRGNSNQPQHF.

The genes are TRBV5-5 and TRBJ1-2, with D tentatively TRBD1 (5 bases). This CDR3 contains 16 residues. The germline V and J ends were trimmed by 4 bases and 4 bases, with 20 bases remaining between them. CDR1 is SGHKS, CDR2 YYEKEE, per germline (reference sequence). CDR3 in amino acids: CASSIRGGTESYGYTF. As DNA, the CDR3 is TGTGCCAGCAGCATACGGGGGGGGACCGAGTCCTATGGCTACACCTTC.

The chain joins TRBV4-1 to TRBJ2-1; perhaps TRBD1 as D (5 bases). The CDR3 length is 15 residues. Germline CDR1 MGHRA, CDR2 YSYEKL. V was cut by 4 bases and J by 10 bases, with 20 bases left in between. In DNA form, the CDR3 reads TGCGCCAGCAGCCCTACAAACCTCAGGGCCAGGGAGCAGTTCTTC. This encodes CASSPTNLRAREQFF.

This chain uses TRBV27 with TRBJ2-7, with a tentative D call TRBD2 (5 bases). V was cut by 0 bases and J by 2 bases, with 8 bases left in between. CDR3 size: 14 residues. The germline CDR1 and CDR2 sequences are MNHEY and SMNVEV (reference sequence). The CDR3, as DNA: TGTGCCAGCAGTTTATCGGTCGGGGCCTACGAGCAGTACTTC. Translation gives CASSLSVGAYEQYF.